The 7 T cell receptor beta chains below all came from one sample that was sequenced in a study of T cells after yellow fever vaccination. TCRdb re-analysed the 5' RACE reads in MiXCR, keeping a single row per CDR3 protein. The sample lists some 550,000 distinct CDR3 sequences; less than 20% were seen once. Sequenced material: PBMCs, taken 15 days after the yellow fever booster vaccination. These TCRs come from a man aged 30-40 years who received the YFV17D yellow fever vaccine.

The chain combines TRBV29-1 with TRBJ2-7; D gene ambiguous. This CDR3 comprises 12 residues. The germline gives CDR1 SQVTM, CDR2 ANQGSEA. The V end was cut by 3 bases, the J end by 7 bases, with 13 bases between. CDR3 in amino acids: CSVEDQAWEQYF. CDR3 DNA: TGCAGCGTTGAGGACCAGGCGTGGGAGCAGTACTTC.

This clonotype came up a few times. CDR3 loop: CASSRFEETQYF. CDR3 sequence (DNA): TGTGCCAGCAGCAGATTCGAAGAGACCCAGTACTTC. The chain employs TRBV3-1 and TRBJ2-5; D unclear. With 5 bases removed from V and 3 bases from J, the gap between germline ends came to 7 bases. This CDR3 has 12 residues. From germline, CDR1 is LGHDT and CDR2 YNNKEL (reference sequence).

The table lists this clonotype with a few counts. The rearrangement uses TRBV6-5 and TRBJ2-5; maybe TRBD2 (5 bases). The CDR3 totals 15 residues. Deletions cut 2 bases from V and 4 bases from J, with 14 bases between. Germline values: CDR1 MNHEY, CDR2 SVGAGI. The CDR3 protein is CASSYPAMAGETQYF. CDR3 in DNA: TGTGCCAGCAGTTACCCCGCCATGGCGGGAGAGACCCAGTACTTC.

The chain couples TRBV20-1 to TRBJ1-2; D remains ambiguous. The CDR3 is made up of 12 amino acids. CDR1 is DFQATT and CDR2 is SNEGSKA in the germline V gene (reference sequence). V shed 3 bases and J shed 5 bases, with 10 bases lying between them. CDR3 sequence reads: CSASKANYGYTF. The CDR3 DNA reads as TGCAGTGCTAGTAAGGCGAATTATGGCTACACCTTC.

The chain recombines TRBV5-1 with TRBJ2-1; D is ambiguous. In germline, CDR1 is SGHRS, CDR2 YFSETQ. The CDR3 runs to 11 residues. With 2 bases removed from V and 9 bases from J, the gap between germline ends came to 6 bases. CDR3 nucleotides: TGCGCCAGCAGCTTTTTAACTGAGCAGTTCTTC. Protein: CASSFLTEQFF.

This clonotype has just a few counts. The chain combines TRBV4-3 with TRBJ2-1; a possible D gene is TRBD1 (6 bases). The CDR3 has 14 amino acids. Trimming removed 4 bases from V and 6 bases from J, with 13 bases in between. Germline V gene data show CDR1 as LGHNA and CDR2 as YSLEER. CDR3 sequence: CASSRRDISNEQFF. The CDR3 coding sequence is TGCGCCAGCAGCCGACGGGACATTTCCAATGAGCAGTTCTTC.

The CDR3 spells CSARGQGGRYGYTF. In DNA, the CDR3 is TGCAGTGCTAGGGGACAGGGGGGGAGATATGGCTACACCTTC. The J gene is TRBJ1-2, the V gene TRBV20-1; 11 bases align to TRBD1. Per germline, CDR1 DFQATT and CDR2 SNEGSKA (reference sequence). The CDR3 has 14 residues. V lost 3 bases to trimming and J lost 5 bases; unmatched junction nucleotides: 5.